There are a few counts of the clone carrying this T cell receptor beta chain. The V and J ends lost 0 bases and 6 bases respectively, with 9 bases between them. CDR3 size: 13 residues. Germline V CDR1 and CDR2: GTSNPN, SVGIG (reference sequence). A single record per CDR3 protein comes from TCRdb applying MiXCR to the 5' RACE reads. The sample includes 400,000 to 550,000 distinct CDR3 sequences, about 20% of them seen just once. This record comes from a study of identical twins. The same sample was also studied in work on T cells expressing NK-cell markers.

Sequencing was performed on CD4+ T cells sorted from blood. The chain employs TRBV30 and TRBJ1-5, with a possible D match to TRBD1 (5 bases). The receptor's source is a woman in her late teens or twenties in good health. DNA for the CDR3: TGTGCCTGGAGTGTTGGGGCGGCTCAGCCCCAGCATTTT. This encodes CAWSVGAAQPQHF.